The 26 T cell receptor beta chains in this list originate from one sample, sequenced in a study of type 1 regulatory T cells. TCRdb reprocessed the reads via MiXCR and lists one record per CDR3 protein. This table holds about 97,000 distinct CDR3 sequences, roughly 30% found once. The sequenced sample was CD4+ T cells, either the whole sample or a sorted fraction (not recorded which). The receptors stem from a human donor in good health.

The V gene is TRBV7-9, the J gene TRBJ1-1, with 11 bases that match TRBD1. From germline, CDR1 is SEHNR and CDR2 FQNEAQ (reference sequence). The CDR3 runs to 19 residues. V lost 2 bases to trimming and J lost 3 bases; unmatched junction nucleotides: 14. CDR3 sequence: CASSLRPLTPGQGDTEAFF. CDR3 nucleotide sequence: TGTGCCAGCAGCTTAAGGCCCCTAACACCGGGACAGGGGGACACTGAAGCTTTCTTT.

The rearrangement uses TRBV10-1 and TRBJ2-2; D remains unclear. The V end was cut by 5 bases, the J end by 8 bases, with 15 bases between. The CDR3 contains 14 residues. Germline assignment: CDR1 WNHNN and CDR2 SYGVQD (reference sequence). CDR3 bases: TGCGCCAGCAGTTTAGGTCTGATAGAAGGGGAGCTGTTTTTT. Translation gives CASSLGLIEGELFF.

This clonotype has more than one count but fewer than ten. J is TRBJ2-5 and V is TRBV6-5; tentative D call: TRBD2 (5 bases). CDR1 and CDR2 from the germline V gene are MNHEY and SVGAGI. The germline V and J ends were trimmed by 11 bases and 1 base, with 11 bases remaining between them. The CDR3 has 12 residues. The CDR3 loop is CAVGSAQETQYF. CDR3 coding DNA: TGTGCCGTCGGTAGCGCCCAAGAGACCCAGTACTTC.

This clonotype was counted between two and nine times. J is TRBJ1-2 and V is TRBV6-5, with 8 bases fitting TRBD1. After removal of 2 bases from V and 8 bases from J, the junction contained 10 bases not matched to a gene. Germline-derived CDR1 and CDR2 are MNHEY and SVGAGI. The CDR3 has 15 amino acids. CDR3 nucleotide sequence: TGTGCCAGCAGTTACGATCAGACAGGGGCCGGGGGCTACACCTTC. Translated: CASSYDQTGAGGYTF.

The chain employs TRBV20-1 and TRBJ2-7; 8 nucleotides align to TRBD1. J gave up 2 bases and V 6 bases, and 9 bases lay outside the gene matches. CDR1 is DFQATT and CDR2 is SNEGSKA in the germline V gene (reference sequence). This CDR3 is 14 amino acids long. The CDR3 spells CSAIQGAKTYEQYF. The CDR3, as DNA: TGCAGTGCGATTCAGGGGGCAAAAACCTACGAGCAGTACTTC.

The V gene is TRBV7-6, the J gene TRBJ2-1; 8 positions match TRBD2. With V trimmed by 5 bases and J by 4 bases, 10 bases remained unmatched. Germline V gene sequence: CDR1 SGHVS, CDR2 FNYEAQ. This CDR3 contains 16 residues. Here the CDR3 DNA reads TGTGCCAGCAGCGCCGAACTAGCGGCACTATACAATGAGCAGTTCTTC. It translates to CASSAELAALYNEQFF.

The CDR3 DNA follows: TGTGCCAGCAGCCGAGGGACAGGGGGCCTTTCTGGGGCCAACGTCCTGACTTTC. This gives the protein CASSRGTGGLSGANVLTF. The rearrangement links TRBV5-4 to TRBJ2-6, with 12 bases lining up with TRBD1. The CDR3 has 18 amino acids. Germline loops: CDR1 SGHNT, CDR2 YYREEE (reference sequence). The V gene end was trimmed by 4 bases and the J gene end by 1 base; junction bases not matched to a gene: 6.

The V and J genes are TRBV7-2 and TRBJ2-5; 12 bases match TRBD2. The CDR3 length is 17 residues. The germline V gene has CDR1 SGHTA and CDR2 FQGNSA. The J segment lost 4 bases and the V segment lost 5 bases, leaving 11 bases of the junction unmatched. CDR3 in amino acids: CASSHRLAGVGPETQYF. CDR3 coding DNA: TGTGCCAGCAGCCACAGACTAGCGGGAGTTGGGCCAGAGACCCAGTACTTC.

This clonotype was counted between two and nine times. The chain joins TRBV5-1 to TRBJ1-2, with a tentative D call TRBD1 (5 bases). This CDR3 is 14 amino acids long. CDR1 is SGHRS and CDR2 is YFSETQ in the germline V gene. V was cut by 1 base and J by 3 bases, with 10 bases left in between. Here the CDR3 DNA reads TGCGCCAGCAGCTTGTTCAGGGCTGACTATGGCTACACCTTC. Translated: CASSLFRADYGYTF.

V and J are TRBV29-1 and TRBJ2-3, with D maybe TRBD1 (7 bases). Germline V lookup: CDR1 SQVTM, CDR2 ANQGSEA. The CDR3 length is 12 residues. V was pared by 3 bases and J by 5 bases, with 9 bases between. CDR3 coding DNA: TGCAGCGTTGACCAGGGGGGAGATACGCAGTATTTT. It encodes CSVDQGGDTQYF.

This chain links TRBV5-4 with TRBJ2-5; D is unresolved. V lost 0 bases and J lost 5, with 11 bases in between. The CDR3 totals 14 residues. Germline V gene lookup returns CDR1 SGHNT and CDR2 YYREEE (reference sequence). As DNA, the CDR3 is TGTGCCAGCAGCTTGGAAGTGGGGATGGAGACCCAGTACTTC. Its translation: CASSLEVGMETQYF.

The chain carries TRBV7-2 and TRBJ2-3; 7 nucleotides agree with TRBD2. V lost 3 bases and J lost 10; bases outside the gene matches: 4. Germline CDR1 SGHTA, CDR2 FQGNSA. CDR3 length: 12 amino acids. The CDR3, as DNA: TGTGCCAGCAGCTTGGGGGGGGATGCGCAGTATTTT. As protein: CASSLGGDAQYF.

The CDR3 is CSASDWSEKLFF. CDR3 sequence (DNA): TGCAGTGCTAGCGACTGGAGTGAAAAACTGTTTTTT. V gene TRBV20-1 combines with J gene TRBJ1-4, with D hard to call. Trimming left V 3 bases short and J 7 bases short, with 9 bases between. Germline V gene sequence: CDR1 DFQATT, CDR2 SNEGSKA (reference sequence). The CDR3 spans 12 residues.

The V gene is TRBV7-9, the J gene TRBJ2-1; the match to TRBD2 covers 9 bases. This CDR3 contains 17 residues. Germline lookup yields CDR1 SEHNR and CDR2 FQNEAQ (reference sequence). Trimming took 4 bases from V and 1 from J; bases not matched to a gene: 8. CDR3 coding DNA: TGTGCCAGCAGCTCCTCGGGACTAGCTGGGTCCTACAATGAGCAGTTCTTC. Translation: CASSSSGLAGSYNEQFF.

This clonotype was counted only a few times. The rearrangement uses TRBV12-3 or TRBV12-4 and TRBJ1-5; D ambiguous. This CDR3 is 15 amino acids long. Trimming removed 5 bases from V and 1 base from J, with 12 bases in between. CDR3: CASSPRRGSNQPQHF. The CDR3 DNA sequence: TGTGCCAGCAGTCCACGGCGGGGAAGCAATCAGCCCCAGCATTTT.

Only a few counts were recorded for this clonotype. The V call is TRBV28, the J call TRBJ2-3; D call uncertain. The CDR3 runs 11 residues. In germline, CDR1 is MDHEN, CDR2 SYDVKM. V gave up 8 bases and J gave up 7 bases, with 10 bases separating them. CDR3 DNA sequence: TGTGCCAGCTATGTCCGGAATACGCAGTATTTT. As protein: CASYVRNTQYF.

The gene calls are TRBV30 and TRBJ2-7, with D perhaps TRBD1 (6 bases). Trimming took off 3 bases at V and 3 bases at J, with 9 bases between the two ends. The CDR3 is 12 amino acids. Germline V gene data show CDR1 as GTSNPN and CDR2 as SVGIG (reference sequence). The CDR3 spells CAWSTGFYEQYF. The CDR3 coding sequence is TGTGCCTGGAGCACAGGGTTCTACGAGCAGTACTTC.

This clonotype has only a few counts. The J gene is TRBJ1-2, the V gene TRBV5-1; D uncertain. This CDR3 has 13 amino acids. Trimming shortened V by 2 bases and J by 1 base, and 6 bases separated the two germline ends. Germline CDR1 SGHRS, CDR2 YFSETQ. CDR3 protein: CASSLMNNYGYTF. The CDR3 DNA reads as TGCGCCAGCAGCTTAATGAATAACTATGGCTACACCTTC.

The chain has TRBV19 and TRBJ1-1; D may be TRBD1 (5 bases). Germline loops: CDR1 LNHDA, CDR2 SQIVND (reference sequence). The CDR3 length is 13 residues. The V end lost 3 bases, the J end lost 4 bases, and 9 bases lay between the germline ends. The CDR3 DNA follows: TGTGCCAGTAGTATTCCGGGGCGCACTGAAGCTTTCTTT. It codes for CASSIPGRTEAFF.

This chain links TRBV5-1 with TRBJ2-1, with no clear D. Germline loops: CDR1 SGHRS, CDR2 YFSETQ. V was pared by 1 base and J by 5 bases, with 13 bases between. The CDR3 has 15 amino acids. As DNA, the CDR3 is TGCGCCAGCAGCTTGCTGTCAGGCTTTGACAATGAGCAGTTCTTC. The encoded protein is CASSLLSGFDNEQFF. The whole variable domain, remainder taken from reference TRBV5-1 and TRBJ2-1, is KAGVTQTPRYLIKTRGQQVTLSCSPISGHRSVSWYQQTPGQGLQFLFEYFSETQRNKGNFPGRFSGRQFSNSRSEMNVSTLELGDSALYLCASSLLSGFDNEQFFGPGTRLTVL.

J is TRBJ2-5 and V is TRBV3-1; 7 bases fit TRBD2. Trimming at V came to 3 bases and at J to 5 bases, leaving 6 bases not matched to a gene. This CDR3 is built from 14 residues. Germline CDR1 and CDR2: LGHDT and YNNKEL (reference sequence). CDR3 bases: TGTGCCAGCAGCCAGAGCGGGATTAGTGAGACCCAGTACTTC. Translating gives CASSQSGISETQYF.

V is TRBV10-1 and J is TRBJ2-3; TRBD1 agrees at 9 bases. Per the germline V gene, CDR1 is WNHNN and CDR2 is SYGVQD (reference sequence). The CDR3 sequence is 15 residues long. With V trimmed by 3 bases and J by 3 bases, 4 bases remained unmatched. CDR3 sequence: CASSDPGTGTDTQYF. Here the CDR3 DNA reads TGCGCCAGCAGTGACCCCGGGACAGGGACAGATACGCAGTATTTT.

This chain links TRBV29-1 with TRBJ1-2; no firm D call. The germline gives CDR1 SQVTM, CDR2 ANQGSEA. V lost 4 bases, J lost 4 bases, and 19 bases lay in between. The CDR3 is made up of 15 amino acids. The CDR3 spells CSVVFFIPGPYGYTF. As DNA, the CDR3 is TGCAGCGTTGTGTTTTTTATTCCAGGACCCTATGGCTACACCTTC.

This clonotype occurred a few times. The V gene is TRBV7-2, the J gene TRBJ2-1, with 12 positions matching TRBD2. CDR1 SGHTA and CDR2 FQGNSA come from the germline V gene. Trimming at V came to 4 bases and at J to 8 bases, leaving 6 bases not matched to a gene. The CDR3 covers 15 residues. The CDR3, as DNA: TGTGCCAGCAGCTCGACTAGCGGGGGCCCCTATGAGCAGTTCTTC. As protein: CASSSTSGGPYEQFF.

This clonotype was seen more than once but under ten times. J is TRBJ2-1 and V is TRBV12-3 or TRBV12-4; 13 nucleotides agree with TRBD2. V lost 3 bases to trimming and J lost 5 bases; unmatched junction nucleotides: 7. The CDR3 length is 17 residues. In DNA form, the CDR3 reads TGTGCCAGCAGTTTTAGGACTAGCGGGAGTAGGGACAATGAGCAGTTCTTC. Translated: CASSFRTSGSRDNEQFF.

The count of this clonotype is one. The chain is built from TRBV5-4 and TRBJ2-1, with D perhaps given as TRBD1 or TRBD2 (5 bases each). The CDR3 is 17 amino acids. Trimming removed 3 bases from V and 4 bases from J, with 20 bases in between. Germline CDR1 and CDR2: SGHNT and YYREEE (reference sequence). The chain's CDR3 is CASSSAPGTAGYNEQFF. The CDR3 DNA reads TGTGCCAGCAGCTCAGCCCCCGGGACCGCCGGGTACAATGAGCAGTTCTTC.